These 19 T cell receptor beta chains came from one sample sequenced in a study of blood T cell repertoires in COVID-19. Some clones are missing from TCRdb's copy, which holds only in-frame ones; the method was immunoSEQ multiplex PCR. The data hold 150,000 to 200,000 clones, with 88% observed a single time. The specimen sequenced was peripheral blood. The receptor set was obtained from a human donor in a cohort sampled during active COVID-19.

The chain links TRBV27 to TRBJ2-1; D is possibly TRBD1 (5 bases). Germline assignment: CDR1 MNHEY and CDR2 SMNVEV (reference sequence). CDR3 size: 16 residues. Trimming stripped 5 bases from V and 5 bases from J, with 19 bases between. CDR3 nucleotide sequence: TGTGCCAGCAGTCCCTATGGGGCGCAACAACACAATGAGCAGTTCTTC. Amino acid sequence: CASSPYGAQQHNEQFF.

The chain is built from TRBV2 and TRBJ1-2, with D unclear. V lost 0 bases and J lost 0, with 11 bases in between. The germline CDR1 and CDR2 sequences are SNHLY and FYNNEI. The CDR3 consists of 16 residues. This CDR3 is CASSEARSYANYGYTF. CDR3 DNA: TGTGCCAGCAGTGAAGCGCGGTCATACGCTAACTATGGCTACACCTTC.

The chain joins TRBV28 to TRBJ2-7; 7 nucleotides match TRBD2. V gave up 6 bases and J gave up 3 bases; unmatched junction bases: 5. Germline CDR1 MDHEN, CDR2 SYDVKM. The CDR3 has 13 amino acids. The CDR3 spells CASRLASLYEQYF. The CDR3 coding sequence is TGTGCCAGCAGACTAGCGAGCCTCTACGAGCAGTACTTC.

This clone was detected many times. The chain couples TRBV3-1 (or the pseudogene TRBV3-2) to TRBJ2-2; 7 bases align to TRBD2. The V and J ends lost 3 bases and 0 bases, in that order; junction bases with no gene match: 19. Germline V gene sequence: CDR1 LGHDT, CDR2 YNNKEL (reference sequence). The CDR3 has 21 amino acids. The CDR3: CASSQEVAGNPLPTNTGELFF. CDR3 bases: TGTGCCAGCAGCCAGGAGGTAGCGGGTAACCCGTTACCGACGAACACCGGGGAGCTGTTTTTT.

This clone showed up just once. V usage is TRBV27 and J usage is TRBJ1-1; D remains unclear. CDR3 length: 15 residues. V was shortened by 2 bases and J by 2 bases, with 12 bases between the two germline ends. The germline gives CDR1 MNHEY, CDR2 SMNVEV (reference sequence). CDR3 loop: CASSLNSYPNTEAFF. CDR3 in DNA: TGTGCCAGCAGTTTAAACTCGTACCCTAACACTGAAGCTTTCTTT.

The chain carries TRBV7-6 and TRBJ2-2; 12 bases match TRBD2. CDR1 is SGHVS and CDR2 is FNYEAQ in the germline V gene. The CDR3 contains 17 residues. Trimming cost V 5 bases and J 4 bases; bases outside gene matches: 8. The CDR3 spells CASSPALLAGGTGELFF. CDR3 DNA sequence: TGTGCCAGCAGCCCAGCCCTACTAGCGGGGGGCACCGGGGAGCTGTTTTTT. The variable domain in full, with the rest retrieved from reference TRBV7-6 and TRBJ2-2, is GAGVSQSPRYKVTKRGQDVALRCDPISGHVSLYWYRQALGQGPEFLTYFNYEAQQDKSGLPNDRFSAERPEGSISTLTIQRTEQRDSAMYRCASSPALLAGGTGELFFGEGSRLTVL.

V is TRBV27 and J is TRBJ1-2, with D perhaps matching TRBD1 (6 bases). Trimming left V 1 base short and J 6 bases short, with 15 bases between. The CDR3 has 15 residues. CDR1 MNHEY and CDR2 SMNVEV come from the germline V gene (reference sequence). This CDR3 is CASSLLGGRGNGYTF. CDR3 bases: TGTGCCAGCAGTTTATTGGGGGGGAGGGGGAATGGCTACACCTTC.

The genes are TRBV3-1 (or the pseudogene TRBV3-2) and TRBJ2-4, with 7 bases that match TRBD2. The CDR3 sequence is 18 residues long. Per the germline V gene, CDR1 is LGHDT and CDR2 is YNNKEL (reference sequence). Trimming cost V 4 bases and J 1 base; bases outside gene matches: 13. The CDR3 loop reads CASSPFRGSTQAKNIQYF. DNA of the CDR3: TGTGCCAGCAGCCCATTTCGCGGGAGCACGCAGGCCAAAAACATTCAGTACTTC.

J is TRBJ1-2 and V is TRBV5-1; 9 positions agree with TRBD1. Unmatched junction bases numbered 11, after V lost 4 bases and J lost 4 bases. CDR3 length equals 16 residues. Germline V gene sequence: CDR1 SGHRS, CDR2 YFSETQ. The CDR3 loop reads CASSRDRESSRYGYTF. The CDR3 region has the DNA TGCGCCAGCAGCCGGGACAGGGAGTCTAGTCGCTATGGCTACACCTTC.

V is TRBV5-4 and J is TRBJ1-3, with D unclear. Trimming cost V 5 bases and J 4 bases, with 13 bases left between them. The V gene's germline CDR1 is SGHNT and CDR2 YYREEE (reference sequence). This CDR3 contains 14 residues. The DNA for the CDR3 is TGTGCCAGCAGTCAGGACTCATACGGAAACACCATATATTTT. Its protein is CASSQDSYGNTIYF.

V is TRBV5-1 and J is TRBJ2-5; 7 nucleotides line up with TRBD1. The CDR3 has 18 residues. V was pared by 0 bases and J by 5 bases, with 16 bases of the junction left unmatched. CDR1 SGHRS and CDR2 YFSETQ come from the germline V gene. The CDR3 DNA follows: TGCGCCAGCAGCTTGGTGCCCCCAACACAGGGGATCGGGGAGACCCAGTACTTC. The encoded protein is CASSLVPPTQGIGETQYF.

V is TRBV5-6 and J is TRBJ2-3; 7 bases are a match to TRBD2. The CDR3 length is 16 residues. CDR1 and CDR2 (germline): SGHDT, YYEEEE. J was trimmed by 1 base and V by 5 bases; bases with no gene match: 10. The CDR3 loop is CASSFLSRGGTDTQYF. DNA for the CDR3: TGTGCCAGCAGTTTCCTAAGCCGGGGGGGCACAGATACGCAGTATTTT.

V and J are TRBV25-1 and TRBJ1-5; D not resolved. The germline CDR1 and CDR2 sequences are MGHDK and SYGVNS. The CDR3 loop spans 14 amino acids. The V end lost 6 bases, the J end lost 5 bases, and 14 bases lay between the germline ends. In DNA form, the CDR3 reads TGTGCCAGCAGGAAAGACGGCGGGCATCAGCCCCAGCATTTT. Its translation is CASRKDGGHQPQHF.

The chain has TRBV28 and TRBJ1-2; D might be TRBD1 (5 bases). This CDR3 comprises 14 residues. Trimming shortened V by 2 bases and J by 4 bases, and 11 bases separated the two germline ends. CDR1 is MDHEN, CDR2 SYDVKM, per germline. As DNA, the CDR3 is TGTGCCAGCAGTTTACAGGGCGGATCCTATGGCTACACCTTC. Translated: CASSLQGGSYGYTF.

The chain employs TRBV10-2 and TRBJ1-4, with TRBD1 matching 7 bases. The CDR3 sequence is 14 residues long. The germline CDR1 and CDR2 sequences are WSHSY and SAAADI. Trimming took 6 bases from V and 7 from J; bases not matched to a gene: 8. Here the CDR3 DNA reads TGCGCCAGCAGCCCCGGGACAGCCGTTGAAAAACTGTTTTTT. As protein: CASSPGTAVEKLFF.

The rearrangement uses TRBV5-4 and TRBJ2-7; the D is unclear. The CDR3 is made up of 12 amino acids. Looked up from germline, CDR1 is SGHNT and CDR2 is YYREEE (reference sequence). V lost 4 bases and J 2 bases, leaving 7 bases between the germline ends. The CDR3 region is CASSRDTYEQYF. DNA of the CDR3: TGTGCCAGCAGCAGAGACACCTACGAGCAGTACTTC.

The CDR3 coding sequence is TGTGCCAGCAGCGCCATGACAGTAGGATATGGCTACACCTTC. Its translation is CASSAMTVGYGYTF. This chain connects TRBV9 to TRBJ1-2; a weak D match, TRBD1 (5 bases). Germline CDR1 reads SGDLS; CDR2 reads YYNGEE. This CDR3 has 14 residues. V was pared by 3 bases and J by 5 bases, with 14 bases between.

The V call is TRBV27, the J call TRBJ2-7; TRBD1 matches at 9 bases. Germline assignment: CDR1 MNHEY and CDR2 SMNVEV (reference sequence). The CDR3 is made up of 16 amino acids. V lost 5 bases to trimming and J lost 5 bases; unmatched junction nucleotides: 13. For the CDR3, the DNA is TGTGCCAGCAGTCCGTTCTCGAGGACAGGGGTTAACGAGCAGTACTTC. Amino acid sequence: CASSPFSRTGVNEQYF.

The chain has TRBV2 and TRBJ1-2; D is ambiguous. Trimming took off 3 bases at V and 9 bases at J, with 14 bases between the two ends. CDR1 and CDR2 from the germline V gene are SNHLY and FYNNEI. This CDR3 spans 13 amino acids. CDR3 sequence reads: CASSEKSSFSYTF. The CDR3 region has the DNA TGTGCCAGCAGTGAGAAATCTAGTTTTAGCTACACCTTC. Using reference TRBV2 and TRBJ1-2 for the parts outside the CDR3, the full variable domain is EPEVTQTPSHQVTQMGQEVILRCVPISNHLYFYWYRQILGQKVEFLVSFYNNEISEKSEIFDDQFSVERPDGSNFTLKIRSTKLEDSAMYFCASSEKSSFSYTFGSGTRLTVV.